This is a list of T cell receptor beta chains from one sample in a study of blood T cell repertoires in COVID-19. Only in-frame clones appear in the TCRdb table, and some are missing; sequencing was by immunoSEQ multiplex PCR. Of 150,000 or so clones listed, over 70% are singletons. The sample taken for sequencing was PBMCs or T cells enriched from blood (not recorded which). The source of these receptors is a woman in her fifties or sixties in a cohort exposed to, infected with or recovered from COVID-19 (not recorded which). Each CDR3 is given with its conserved first and last residue. Each record gives: CDR3 DNA, CDR3 protein, clone size, J gene, D gene, V gene, CDR3 length. D genes are given only for firm matches. A clone size is listed for some rows: how often the clone was seen (once, few, many), or a class if it is expanded.

DNA: TGTGCCAGCAGCCAAGAGGGCCGGGAAAGATATGGCTACACCTTC
CDR3: CASSQEGRERYGYTF
size: once
J: TRBJ1-2
D: NA
V: TRBV4-2
length: 15

DNA: TGCAGCGCCCACAGGGGGGATGGCTACACCTTC
CDR3: CSAHRGDGYTF
size: few
J: TRBJ1-2
D: TRBD1
V: TRBV29-1
length: 11

DNA: TGTGCCAGCAGCTTGGGGGGGGGAGGATTTGAGACCCAGTACTTC
CDR3: CASSLGGGGFETQYF
size: NA
J: TRBJ2-5
D: TRBD2
V: TRBV5-4
length: 15

DNA: TGTGCCAGCAGGGAAGGGACAGAAACCCCTTATGAGCAGTTCTTC
CDR3: CASREGTETPYEQFF
size: once
J: TRBJ2-1
D: TRBD1
V: TRBV6-1
length: 15

DNA: TGTGCCAGCAGCTTAAGAGGGAGCTCTGGAAACACCATATATTTT
CDR3: CASSLRGSSGNTIYF
size: NA
J: TRBJ1-3
D: NA
V: TRBV7-3
length: 15

DNA: TGTGCCAGTACCCTGGGAGACCCTCGGAACACTGAAGCTTTCTTT
CDR3: CASTLGDPRNTEAFF
size: NA
J: TRBJ1-1
D: NA
V: TRBV19
length: 15

DNA: TGTGCCAGCAGCTTAAGTACGGGGGTCCCCGAGCAGTACTTC
CDR3: CASSLSTGVPEQYF
size: NA
J: TRBJ2-7
D: NA
V: TRBV7-2
length: 14

DNA: TGTGCCAGCAGCGACCTAAGGACAGGCCTCCAAGAGACCCAGTACTTC
CDR3: CASSDLRTGLQETQYF
size: NA
J: TRBJ2-5
D: TRBD1
V: TRBV2
length: 16

DNA: TGTGCCAGTAAGAGTTCGGGGGGCTGGAATGAGCAGTTCTTC
CDR3: CASKSSGGWNEQFF
size: NA
J: TRBJ2-1
D: NA
V: TRBV19
length: 14

DNA: TGTGCCAGCAGCTTGTCGTACAGGGCTAATGAAAAACTGTTTTTT
CDR3: CASSLSYRANEKLFF
size: once
J: TRBJ1-4
D: NA
V: TRBV7-2
length: 15

DNA: TGTGCCAGCAGCTTAACTCGGGACAGACTTGCAACTAATGAAAAACTGTTTTTT
CDR3: CASSLTRDRLATNEKLFF
size: NA
J: TRBJ1-4
D: TRBD1
V: TRBV7-9
length: 18

DNA: TGTGCCAGCAGCGGTCTGACTCTGAACACTGAAGCTTTCTTT
CDR3: CASSGLTLNTEAFF
size: NA
J: TRBJ1-1
D: NA
V: TRBV5-6
length: 14